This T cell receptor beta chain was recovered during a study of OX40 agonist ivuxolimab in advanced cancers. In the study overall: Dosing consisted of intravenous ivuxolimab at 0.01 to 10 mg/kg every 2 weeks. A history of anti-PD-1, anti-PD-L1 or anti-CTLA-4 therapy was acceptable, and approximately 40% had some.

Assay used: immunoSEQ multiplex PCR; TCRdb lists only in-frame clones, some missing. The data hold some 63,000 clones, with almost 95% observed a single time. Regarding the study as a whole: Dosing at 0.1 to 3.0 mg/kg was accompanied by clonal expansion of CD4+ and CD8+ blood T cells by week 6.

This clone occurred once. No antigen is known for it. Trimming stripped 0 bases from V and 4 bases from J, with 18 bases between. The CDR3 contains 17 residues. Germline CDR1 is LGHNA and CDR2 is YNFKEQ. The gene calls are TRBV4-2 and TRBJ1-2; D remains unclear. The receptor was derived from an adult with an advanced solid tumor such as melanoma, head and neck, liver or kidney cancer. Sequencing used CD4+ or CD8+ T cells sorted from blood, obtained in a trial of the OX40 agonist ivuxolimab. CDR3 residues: CASSQDYYTAVTYGYTF. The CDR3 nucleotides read TGTGCCAGCAGCCAAGACTATTACACAGCCGTTACCTATGGCTACACCTTC.